These 22 T cell receptor beta chains share one sample of origin, sequenced in a study of cytomegalovirus exposure and HLA in healthy donors. TCRdb's table, derived via immunoSEQ multiplex PCR, lists solely in-frame clones and lacks some. The table has approximately 70,000 clones, 85% to 95% seen once; the top ten hold more than 0.8%. Sequenced sample: PBMCs. The source of these receptors is a woman under 30 in good health and CMV-seronegative.

This clone was counted a single time. The chain couples TRBV4-3 to TRBJ2-1, with TRBD2 matching over 11 bases. Germline values: CDR1 LGHNA, CDR2 YSLEER. Trimming took 5 bases from V and 2 from J; bases not matched to a gene: 2. The CDR3 totals 15 residues. CDR3 sequence reads: CASSSSGGTYNEQFF. The CDR3 bases are TGCGCCAGCAGCTCTAGCGGGGGGACCTACAATGAGCAGTTCTTC.

In DNA form, the CDR3 reads TGTGCCAGCAGCCCCGGGACACTTGAAGCTTTCTTT. Its translation is CASSPGTLEAFF. The gene calls are TRBV7-8 and TRBJ1-1; the D gene is possibly TRBD1 (6 bases). The CDR3 spans 12 residues. The germline V gene has CDR1 SGHVS and CDR2 FQNEAQ. V lost 5 bases, J lost 7 bases, and 11 bases lay in between.

The DNA for the CDR3 is TGTGCCAGCAGCACCATACTAGCGGGAGGAACCACAGATACGCAGTATTTT. Its translation is CASSTILAGGTTDTQYF. The V gene is TRBV7-9, the J gene TRBJ2-3, with 12 bases fitting TRBD2. Germline lookup yields CDR1 SEHNR and CDR2 FQNEAQ (reference sequence). The ends lost 5 bases at V and 2 bases at J; junction bases unmatched: 8. This CDR3 region has 17 residues.

This clone occurred a few times. Here the CDR3 reads CASSEGTGPYGYTF. DNA for the CDR3: TGTGCCAGCAGTGAAGGGACAGGACCCTATGGCTACACCTTC. The chain recombines TRBV6-1 with TRBJ1-2; 7 positions agree with TRBD1. V lost 1 base, J lost 4 bases, and 3 bases stayed unmatched. The CDR3 totals 14 residues. From germline, CDR1 is MNHNS and CDR2 SASEGT.

The J gene is TRBJ1-5, the V gene TRBV7-9, with TRBD1 matching over 8 bases. Unmatched junction bases numbered 2, after V lost 4 bases and J lost 3 bases. The germline CDR1 and CDR2 sequences are SEHNR and FQNEAQ (reference sequence). The CDR3 is 14 residues long. The CDR3 nucleotides read TGTGCCAGCAGCTCGGACAGGGTCAATCAGCCCCAGCATTTT. Its translation: CASSSDRVNQPQHF.

The chain recombines TRBV9 with TRBJ1-2; a weak D match, TRBD1 (5 bases). V shed 2 bases and J shed 3 bases, with 8 bases lying between them. The CDR3 is 13 residues long. Germline V lookup: CDR1 SGDLS, CDR2 YYNGEE. The CDR3 DNA follows: TGTGCCAGCAGCGTCCGGGGGGACTATGGCTACACCTTC. Amino acid sequence: CASSVRGDYGYTF.

The V call is TRBV7-8, the J call TRBJ2-3, with 8 bases lining up with TRBD2. The V and J ends lost 5 bases and 2 bases, in that order; junction bases with no gene match: 9. CDR1 is SGHVS, CDR2 FQNEAQ, per germline. CDR3 length: 16 amino acids. CDR3 in amino acids: CASSPSGGRFTDTQYF. The CDR3 DNA reads as TGTGCCAGCAGCCCCTCGGGGGGGAGGTTCACAGATACGCAGTATTTT.

The chain couples TRBV10-3 to TRBJ1-4; the match to TRBD1 covers 7 bases. CDR1 is ENHRY, CDR2 SYGVKD, per germline. The CDR3 extends over 12 amino acids. V trimming: 10 bases; J trimming: 5 bases; junction bases outside the gene matches: 4. The DNA for the CDR3 is TGTGCCACTCAGGGGGAGAATGAAAAACTGTTTTTT. Its translation: CATQGENEKLFF.

A single count supports this clone. The rearrangement uses TRBV29-1 and TRBJ2-7; 8 bases map to TRBD2. With V trimmed by 7 bases and J by 2 bases, 7 bases remained unmatched. The CDR3 contains 13 residues. The V gene's germline CDR1 is SQVTM and CDR2 ANQGSEA. As DNA, the CDR3 is TGCAGCGCCTGGGGGACTAGTCCCTACGAGCAGTACTTC. Translation: CSAWGTSPYEQYF.

The CDR3 DNA follows: TGTGCCAGCAGTGCCACGCCGGGGAGCACTGAAGCTTTCTTT. Translation: CASSATPGSTEAFF. The J gene is TRBJ1-1, the V gene TRBV6-4, with D unresolved. The V gene's germline CDR1 is MRHNA and CDR2 SNTAGT. The V and J ends lost 4 bases and 4 bases respectively, with 13 bases between them. This CDR3 contains 14 residues.

The V call is TRBV28, the J call TRBJ2-7, with 8 bases identical to TRBD2. This CDR3 is built from 14 residues. The J segment lost 4 bases and the V segment lost 3 bases, leaving 5 bases of the junction unmatched. The germline V gene has CDR1 MDHEN and CDR2 SYDVKM. The CDR3 DNA sequence: TGTGCCAGCAGTTTGGGGGGACTAGGGTACGAGCAGTACTTC. Residues: CASSLGGLGYEQYF. The whole variable domain, remainder taken from reference TRBV28 and TRBJ2-7, is DVKVTQSSRYLVKRTGEKVFLECVQDMDHENMFWYRQDPGLGLRLIYFSYDVKMKEKGDIPEGYSVSREKKERFSLILESASTNQTSMYLCASSLGGLGYEQYFGPGTRLTVT.

The V gene is TRBV5-1, the J gene TRBJ2-2; TRBD1 agrees at 9 bases. Germline assignment: CDR1 SGHRS and CDR2 YFSETQ. V gave up 5 bases and J gave up 6 bases; unmatched junction bases: 2. CDR3 length equals 13 residues. CDR3 in DNA: TGCGCCAGCAGAGACAGGGGGGCCGGGGAGCTGTTTTTT. It is translated as CASRDRGAGELFF.

The V call is TRBV6-1, the J call TRBJ2-5; unclear D gene. This CDR3 has 14 residues. V was cut by 3 bases and J by 2 bases, with 10 bases left in between. Per germline, CDR1 MNHNS and CDR2 SASEGT. CDR3 in DNA: TGTGCCAGCAGTGACTTTTTGTCTCAAGAGACCCAGTACTTC. This codes for CASSDFLSQETQYF.

The V and J genes are TRBV18 and TRBJ2-6; 9 bases agree with TRBD1. The CDR3 runs to 20 residues. The V gene's germline CDR1 is KGHSH and CDR2 LQKENI. V dropped 4 bases and J dropped 2; count of bases not matched to a gene: 15. CDR3 coding DNA: TGTGCCAGCTCACTGCTCACCACCGGGACAGGGACGACTGGGGCCAACGTCCTGACTTTC. Translation gives CASSLLTTGTGTTGANVLTF.

This chain links TRBV4-2 with TRBJ2-5, with a possible D match to TRBD2 (6 bases). The CDR3 has 17 amino acids. Deletions cut 0 bases from V and 0 bases from J, with 14 bases between. Germline CDR1 and CDR2: LGHNA and YNFKEQ. CDR3 amino acids: CASSQESSGGYQETQYF. CDR3 nucleotide sequence: TGTGCCAGCAGCCAAGAGAGTAGCGGAGGGTACCAAGAGACCCAGTACTTC.

The chain uses TRBV27 and TRBJ1-5; no definite D call. The CDR3 has 13 amino acids. The V end was cut by 3 bases, the J end by 5 bases, with 8 bases between. CDR1 MNHEY and CDR2 SMNVEV come from the germline V gene (reference sequence). The DNA for the CDR3 is TGTGCCAGCAGTTTTGGCAGTGATCAGCCCCAGCATTTT. Its protein is CASSFGSDQPQHF.

The rearrangement uses TRBV7-3 and TRBJ2-3; the match to TRBD1 covers 7 bases. V trimming: 6 bases; J trimming: 3 bases; junction bases outside the gene matches: 6. This CDR3 spans 14 amino acids. Looked up from germline, CDR1 is SGHTA and CDR2 is FQGTGA. In nucleotides, the CDR3 is TGTGCCAGCAGGCTTACAGGGGTTACAGATACGCAGTATTTT. Protein: CASRLTGVTDTQYF.

The chain has TRBV4-1 and TRBJ1-4; 8 nucleotides match TRBD1. CDR3 length: 14 amino acids. V shed 2 bases, J shed 8 bases, and the junction held 4 bases outside the gene matches. Per germline, CDR1 MGHRA and CDR2 YSYEKL. DNA for the CDR3: TGCGCCAGCAGCCAAATGGGGGACAGGGAAAAACTGTTTTTT. Translated: CASSQMGDREKLFF.

The gene calls are TRBV15 and TRBJ2-3; D gene ambiguous. CDR3 length: 16 residues. Germline V lookup: CDR1 LNHNV, CDR2 YYDKDF (reference sequence). V lost 0 bases and J 0 bases, leaving 10 bases between the germline ends. The DNA for the CDR3 is TGTGCCACCAGCAGAGATATGGCTTCTAGCACAGATACGCAGTATTTT. This translates into CATSRDMASSTDTQYF.

The V call is TRBV7-8, the J call TRBJ2-5; no definite D call. The CDR3 contains 16 residues. Germline CDR1 SGHVS, CDR2 FQNEAQ. V lost 3 bases and J lost 5, with 19 bases in between. CDR3 amino acids: CASSLETGGVSETQYF. In nucleotides, the CDR3 is TGTGCCAGCAGCTTGGAGACCGGCGGAGTAAGCGAGACCCAGTACTTC.

This clone was seen a single time. The chain uses TRBV11-2 and TRBJ1-3; D unresolved. The length of the CDR3 is 13 residues. Germline V CDR1 and CDR2: SGHAT, FQNNGV. V was clipped by 6 bases and J by 5 bases, with 11 bases between them. CDR3 protein: CASSYGLRNTIYF. The CDR3 nucleotides read TGTGCCAGCAGTTATGGACTAAGAAACACCATATATTTT.

V gene TRBV27 combines with J gene TRBJ1-1; possibly TRBD1 for D (5 bases). Trimming took off 0 bases at V and 1 base at J, with 9 bases between the two ends. This CDR3 region has 15 residues. CDR1 is MNHEY, CDR2 SMNVEV, per germline (reference sequence). The chain's CDR3 is CASSLSLGGNTEAFF. The CDR3 nucleotides are TGTGCCAGCAGTTTATCGTTGGGGGGGAACACTGAAGCTTTCTTT.